The TCR beta chain described here comes from a study of pediatric ulcerative colitis. Germline CDR1 is LNHDA and CDR2 is SQIVND (reference sequence). The CDR3 consists of 15 residues. With 4 bases clipped from V and 5 bases from J, the junction kept 5 bases outside the gene matches. Sequencing was at survey level. Using immunoSEQ multiplex PCR, the repertoire was profiled, and TCRdb retains in-frame clones only, with some absent. The data show about 17,000 clones, 74% seen once. Rectal tissue came from one to two pinch biopsies taken at colonoscopy. Notes on this clone: The antigen remains undetermined.

Findings of the study overall: A couple of rectal CDR3 clonotypes occurred in all ulcerative colitis patients. Compared with controls, ulcerative colitis showed greater blood-rectum clone sharing.

Sequenced sample: gut tissue. The J gene is TRBJ1-5, the V gene TRBV19; 10 bases agree with TRBD1. The source of this sequence is a girl under 18 with moderate ulcerative colitis. The CDR3 nucleotides are TGTGCCAGTAGTAGAGGACAGGGGGTATATCAGCCCCAGCATTTT. This gives the protein CASSRGQGVYQPQHF. The complete variable domain, with remaining parts taken from reference TRBV19 and TRBJ1-5, reads DGGITQSPKYLFRKEGQNVTLSCEQNLNHDAMYWYRQDPGQGLRLIYYSQIVNDFQKGDIAEGYSVSREKKESFPLTVTSAQKNPTAFYLCASSRGQGVYQPQHFGDGTRLSIL.